These 3 T cell receptor beta chains originate from one sample sequenced in a study of vaccination effects on CD4 cells after COVID-19. Their cognate antigens are unknown. Assay: immunoSEQ multiplex PCR; the TCRdb copy retains only in-frame clones and omits some. This table has around 30,000 clones, about 70% appearing once. Researchers isolated CD4+ T cells once roughly ten days of culture had elapsed. Source: CD4+ T cells from PBMCs cultured without peptide, taken before COVID-19 vaccination. These receptors were obtained from a human donor who received a COVID-19 vaccine.

The chain has TRBV27 and TRBJ2-7, with D possibly being TRBD2 (7 bases). The CDR3 consists of 16 residues. V was clipped by 6 bases and J by 3 bases, with 21 bases between them. CDR1 is MNHEY and CDR2 is SMNVEV in the germline V gene (reference sequence). DNA of the CDR3: TGTGCCAGCAGCCACCTACAGGGAGGGGGTTTCTACGAGCAGTACTTC. It is translated as CASSHLQGGGFYEQYF.

This CDR3 is CASSPGNGKSSYEQYF. The CDR3 coding sequence is TGTGCCAGCAGCCCTGGGAACGGTAAGAGCTCCTACGAGCAGTACTTC. The V gene is TRBV5-4, the J gene TRBJ2-7; D is undetermined. This CDR3 comprises 16 residues. Germline V gene sequence: CDR1 SGHNT, CDR2 YYREEE (reference sequence). V was pared by 4 bases and J by 0 bases, with 17 bases between.

The V gene is TRBV2, the J gene TRBJ2-1; D is undetermined. CDR1 and CDR2 (germline): SNHLY, FYNNEI. This CDR3 has 11 residues. Trimming left V 4 bases short and J 6 bases short, with 4 bases between. The DNA of the CDR3 is TGTGCCAGCAGTGCGAGCAATGAGCAGTTCTTC. This sequence encodes CASSASNEQFF.